The 29 T cell receptor beta chains below were found in one sample sequenced in a study of T-cell reconstitution after alpha-beta-depleted transplantation in children. Researchers prepared the TCRbeta library using unique molecular identifiers, the study reports. Each CDR3 protein gets one entry after TCRdb re-called the PCR reads with MiXCR. Of about 260,000 distinct CDR3 sequences in the sample, roughly 11% were seen once. The sample consisted of peripheral blood, taken 180 days after TCRalphabeta/CD19-depleted stem cell transplant. These TCRs come from a male patient between 2 and 15 years old who had a stem cell transplant for chronic granulomatous disease, so the T cells may come from the graft donor.

A note on this clonotype: This may be a read error: a much more frequent sequence differs by one nucleotide. This chain joins TRBV5-1 and TRBJ2-5; no definite D call. This CDR3 region has 12 residues. Per the germline V gene, CDR1 is SGHRS and CDR2 is YFSETQ. The CDR3 DNA sequence: TGCGCCGGCAGCTTGTCGAGAGAGACCCAGTACTTC. This translates into CAGSLSRETQYF.

This clonotype was detected only a few times. The rearrangement uses TRBV20-1 and TRBJ2-3; TRBD2 aligns across 12 bases. The CDR3 loop spans 14 amino acids. The ends lost 6 bases at V and 1 base at J; junction bases unmatched: 2. CDR1 is DFQATT and CDR2 is SNEGSKA in the germline V gene (reference sequence). CDR3 nucleotides: TGCAGTGCAAGACTAGCGGGAGGCACAGATACGCAGTATTTT. Translated: CSARLAGGTDTQYF.

This clonotype showed up just a few times. V usage is TRBV5-1 and J usage is TRBJ1-1, with TRBD1 matching over 11 bases. This CDR3 spans 15 amino acids. After removal of 4 bases from V and 5 bases from J, the junction contained 7 bases not matched to a gene. In germline, CDR1 is SGHRS, CDR2 YFSETQ. The CDR3 bases are TGCGCCAGCAGCCCAGGACAGGGGGCGATAACTGAAGCTTTCTTT. Its translation: CASSPGQGAITEAFF.

The V and J genes are TRBV5-4 and TRBJ2-1; no reliable D call. V dropped 0 bases and J dropped 8 bases, with 9 bases sitting between them. CDR3 length: 13 amino acids. Germline loops: CDR1 SGHNT, CDR2 YYREEE (reference sequence). CDR3 protein: CASSLAPLDEQFF. In DNA, the CDR3 is TGTGCCAGCAGCTTGGCCCCCCTGGATGAGCAGTTCTTC.

This clonotype came up many times. The V gene is TRBV29-1, the J gene TRBJ2-3; D perhaps matches TRBD2 (7 bases). The germline CDR1 and CDR2 sequences are SQVTM and ANQGSEA. Trimming shortened V by 6 bases and J by 5 bases, and 18 bases separated the two germline ends. There are 14 residues in the CDR3. CDR3: CSVRWGGAKDTQYF. DNA for the CDR3: TGCAGCGTCCGGTGGGGGGGCGCGAAAGATACGCAGTATTTT.

In this sample, this clonotype turned up many times. This sequence joins TRBV20-1 and TRBJ2-3; the D is unclear. The length of the CDR3 is 12 residues. The germline CDR1 and CDR2 sequences are DFQATT and SNEGSKA (reference sequence). V gave up 0 bases and J gave up 5 bases, with 6 bases separating them. The CDR3 protein is CSARDYVDTQYF. The CDR3 region has the DNA TGCAGTGCTAGAGATTACGTAGATACGCAGTATTTT.

In regard to this clonotype: This CDR3 is missing its conserved last phenylalanine or tryptophan, likely due to a read error. The CDR3 bases are TGTGCCAGCAGCCATTTTCGGGGCACAGATACGCAGTATTAT. Its protein is CASSHFRGTDTQYY. The chain has TRBV7-2 and TRBJ2-3; D is unresolved. Looked up from germline, CDR1 is SGHTA and CDR2 is FQGNSA. V was trimmed by 5 bases and J by 1 base, leaving 10 bases between them. The CDR3 contains 14 residues.

The sample holds many counts of this clonotype. The chain recombines TRBV20-1 with TRBJ2-7, with a tentative D call TRBD2 (6 bases). The V gene's germline CDR1 is DFQATT and CDR2 SNEGSKA (reference sequence). The CDR3 totals 14 residues. Trimming left V 6 bases short and J 1 base short, with 16 bases between. The CDR3 nucleotides read TGCAGTGCCCGTACGGGGGAGAATTCCTACGAGCAGTACTTC. Translated, it gives CSARTGENSYEQYF.

The sample holds many counts of this clonotype. The genes are TRBV7-8 and TRBJ2-5, with 9 positions matching TRBD2. V was pared by 4 bases and J by 5 bases, with 11 bases of the junction left unmatched. This CDR3 spans 16 amino acids. Per the germline V gene, CDR1 is SGHVS and CDR2 is FQNEAQ. CDR3 sequence: CASSWMAGGRGETQYF. The CDR3, as DNA: TGTGCCAGCAGCTGGATGGCGGGCGGGAGGGGCGAGACCCAGTACTTC.

The chain uses TRBV7-9 and TRBJ1-2; 7 nucleotides align to TRBD1. Trimming cost V 1 base and J 12 bases; bases outside gene matches: 5. Germline V gene data show CDR1 as SEHNR and CDR2 as FQNEAQ (reference sequence). This CDR3 is 12 amino acids long. CDR3 sequence: CASSLGQGSDTF. CDR3 DNA sequence: TGTGCCAGCAGCTTAGGACAGGGAAGCGACACCTTC.

This clonotype was observed many times. The chain recombines TRBV5-1 with TRBJ2-3; 14 bases are shared with TRBD2. V dropped 8 bases and J dropped 6; count of bases not matched to a gene: 2. In germline, CDR1 is SGHRS, CDR2 YFSETQ. The CDR3 consists of 13 residues. The CDR3 DNA reads TGCGCCAGTGGACTAGCGGGGGGTGATACGCAGTATTTT. This codes for CASGLAGGDTQYF.

This clonotype was seen repeatedly, ten times or more. This chain uses TRBV20-1 with TRBJ2-5; 8 positions match TRBD1. V lost 6 bases to trimming and J lost 4 bases; unmatched junction nucleotides: 4. There are 12 residues in the CDR3. Germline values: CDR1 DFQATT, CDR2 SNEGSKA (reference sequence). The CDR3 loop reads CSATGTGETQYF. DNA of the CDR3: TGCAGTGCGACCGGGACAGGAGAGACCCAGTACTTC.

This clonotype was observed many times. The CDR3 DNA is TGCAGCGTTGACCTCACAGATACGCAGTATTTT. As protein: CSVDLTDTQYF. The chain employs TRBV29-1 and TRBJ2-3; D is unclear. CDR3 size: 11 residues. The V gene lost 3 bases and the J gene lost 2 bases, with 3 bases spanning the gap. Germline-derived CDR1 and CDR2 are SQVTM and ANQGSEA.

Worth noting for this clonotype: A clone one base away is much larger, so this may be a read error. V gene TRBV6-2 or TRBV6-3 combines with J gene TRBJ2-2; 8 positions match TRBD1. Germline V gene lookup returns CDR1 MNHEY and CDR2 SVGEGT. The CDR3 loop spans 14 amino acids. The J segment lost 4 bases and the V segment lost 8 bases, leaving 6 bases of the junction unmatched. In DNA, the CDR3 is TGTGCCAGCGGTAGGACAGGGCTCACCGGGGAGCTGTTTTTT. This encodes CASGRTGLTGELFF.

At least ten counts were recorded for this clonotype. This rearrangement joins TRBV20-1 to TRBJ2-7; 9 positions agree with TRBD2. From germline, CDR1 is DFQATT and CDR2 SNEGSKA (reference sequence). CDR3 length: 14 residues. V gave up 6 bases and J gave up 2 bases; unmatched junction bases: 8. DNA for the CDR3: TGCAGTGCGTCACTTAGCGGGAGTGCCTACGAGCAGTACTTC. Amino acids: CSASLSGSAYEQYF.

In its sample, this clonotype was seen many times. V usage is TRBV15 and J usage is TRBJ2-5; the D gene is possibly TRBD2 (6 bases). V was shortened by 0 bases and J by 5 bases, with 13 bases between the two germline ends. There are 15 residues in the CDR3. CDR1 and CDR2 (germline): LNHNV, YYDKDF (reference sequence). The CDR3 sequence: CATSRDFEAGETQYF. In nucleotides, the CDR3 is TGTGCCACCAGCAGAGATTTTGAGGCGGGGGAGACCCAGTACTTC.

This clonotype was counted at least ten times. The rearrangement links TRBV7-2 to TRBJ2-1; 9 nucleotides align to TRBD2. Trimming removed 1 base from V and 8 bases from J; junction bases left unmatched: 9. Germline values: CDR1 SGHTA, CDR2 FQGNSA. The CDR3 is 16 amino acids. CDR3 nucleotide sequence: TGTGCCAGCAGCTTAGATGCATTAGCGGGGGTCCATGAGCAGTTCTTC. Protein: CASSLDALAGVHEQFF.

This clonotype was seen ten or more times. The gene calls are TRBV9 and TRBJ2-4, with TRBD2 matching over 12 bases. CDR3 length: 16 amino acids. Germline trimming cut 4 bases from V and 7 bases from J; bases unmatched to any gene: 9. Looked up from germline, CDR1 is SGDLS and CDR2 is YYNGEE. CDR3 sequence: CASSTSSGGARNIQYF. The CDR3 coding sequence is TGTGCCAGCAGCACCTCTAGCGGGGGGGCCAGGAACATTCAGTACTTC.

In regard to this clonotype: Given a much more abundant clone one base away, this may be a read error. This sequence joins TRBV9 and TRBJ2-1, with 13 positions matching TRBD2. This CDR3 is built from 14 residues. Germline V lookup: CDR1 SGDLS, CDR2 YYNGEE. The V and J ends lost 4 bases and 10 bases, in that order; junction bases with no gene match: 5. CDR3 sequence: CASSPATSGGEQFF. CDR3 bases: TGTGCCAGCAGCCCGGCGACTAGCGGGGGGGAGCAGTTCTTC.

This clonotype was seen repeatedly, ten times or more. The rearrangement joins TRBV12-3 or TRBV12-4 to TRBJ1-3; 8 nucleotides agree with TRBD1. Losses at the gene ends were 5 bases for V and 0 bases for J; bases not matched to a gene: 9. The CDR3 consists of 17 residues. Here the CDR3 reads CASSGDRLDPSGNTIYF. CDR3 sequence (DNA): TGTGCCAGCAGTGGGGACAGGTTGGATCCCTCTGGAAACACCATATATTTT.

In this sample, this clonotype turned up many times. The CDR3 DNA is TGTGCCAGCCAGCGGGAGTGGGATAACTACGAGCAGTACTTC. As protein: CASQREWDNYEQYF. The chain carries TRBV12-3 or TRBV12-4 and TRBJ2-7; 8 positions match TRBD2. The CDR3 loop spans 14 amino acids. V trimming: 8 bases; J trimming: 3 bases; junction bases outside the gene matches: 9.

This chain uses TRBV5-1 with TRBJ1-5; D remains ambiguous. The CDR3 consists of 13 residues. Germline V gene sequence: CDR1 SGHRS, CDR2 YFSETQ. The V end lost 0 bases, the J end lost 9 bases, and 10 bases lay between the germline ends. This chain's CDR3 is CASSLGGSWPQHF. For the CDR3, the DNA is TGCGCCAGCAGCTTGGGCGGTTCATGGCCCCAGCATTTT.

This clonotype was seen repeatedly, ten times or more. CDR3 nucleotide sequence: TGTGCCAGCAGCTCACCCGGGACTTCCTTGGGGGAGCTGTTTTTT. It codes for CASSSPGTSLGELFF. V and J are TRBV9 and TRBJ2-2; D might be TRBD2 (6 bases). The CDR3 loop spans 15 amino acids. Between the trimmed V and J ends, which lost 4 bases and 8 bases, there was a span of 18 bases. Germline V gene lookup returns CDR1 SGDLS and CDR2 YYNGEE.

This clonotype occurred many times. The genes are TRBV12-3 or TRBV12-4 and TRBJ1-5; D gene ambiguous. The CDR3 consists of 16 residues. Trimming left V 7 bases short and J 1 base short, with 17 bases between. The CDR3 spells CASTKEGEISNQPQHF. DNA of the CDR3: TGTGCCAGCACTAAGGAGGGAGAGATCAGCAATCAGCCCCAGCATTTT.

The rearrangement links TRBV4-3 to TRBJ1-4, with TRBD1 matching over 11 bases. The V gene end was trimmed by 2 bases and the J gene end by 2 bases; junction bases not matched to a gene: 7. The germline V gene has CDR1 LGHNA and CDR2 YSLEER. The length of the CDR3 is 18 residues. The CDR3 reads CASSQIWTGGSTNEKLFF. Here the CDR3 DNA reads TGCGCCAGCAGCCAAATATGGACAGGGGGCTCCACTAATGAAAAACTGTTTTTT.

This clonotype was recorded at least ten times. J is TRBJ2-2 and V is TRBV15; 10 bases line up with TRBD1. V gave up 2 bases and J gave up 0 bases; unmatched junction bases: 3. The CDR3 spans 17 residues. Germline V gene data show CDR1 as LNHNV and CDR2 as YYDKDF (reference sequence). CDR3 DNA sequence: TGTGCCACCAGCAGACTAGGACAGGGGGCGAACACCGGGGAGCTGTTTTTT. Its protein product is CATSRLGQGANTGELFF.

About this clonotype itself: A much larger clone is a single base away; this may be a read error. V and J are TRBV12-3 or TRBV12-4 and TRBJ1-2; no clear D gene. V dropped 6 bases and J dropped 5 bases, with 13 bases sitting between them. CDR3 length: 13 amino acids. In DNA form, the CDR3 reads TGTGCCAGCAGGGGTGGCTTAAAATATGGCTACACCTTC. This gives the protein CASRGGLKYGYTF.

This clonotype showed up many times. The rearrangement joins TRBV20-1 to TRBJ2-1; 9 positions agree with TRBD1. Trimming at V came to 8 bases and at J to 0 bases, leaving 14 bases not matched to a gene. This CDR3 has 17 residues. Germline CDR1 and CDR2: DFQATT and SNEGSKA (reference sequence). CDR3 in DNA: TGCAGTCCGATTAGGACAGGGGACCCTTTCTCCTACAATGAGCAGTTCTTC. Its translation: CSPIRTGDPFSYNEQFF.

Ten or more counts support this clonotype. The genes are TRBV5-1 and TRBJ2-2, with TRBD2 as a possible D gene (5 bases). V lost 1 base, J lost 3 bases, and 13 bases lay in between. Germline CDR1 and CDR2: SGHRS and YFSETQ. There are 16 residues in the CDR3. The CDR3 region is CASSLNGRVDTGELFF. CDR3 coding DNA: TGCGCCAGCAGCTTGAATGGGCGGGTGGACACCGGGGAGCTGTTTTTT. The full variable domain, in which reference TRBV5-1 and TRBJ2-2 provide the parts outside the CDR3, is KAGVTQTPRYLIKTRGQQVTLSCSPISGHRSVSWYQQTPGQGLQFLFEYFSETQRNKGNFPGRFSGRQFSNSRSEMNVSTLELGDSALYLCASSLNGRVDTGELFFGEGSRLTVL.